This entry concerns a single T cell receptor (beta chain). The target of this receptor is not known. No quality values exist for individual bases; no much larger clone is one base distant. V lost 5 bases and J lost 5 bases, and the count of bases not matched to a germline gene is 7. Reading the germline V gene gives CDR1 MDHEN and CDR2 SYDVKM. The CDR3 goes from the cysteine to the phenylalanine over 15 residues. Of all the DNA, just the CDR3 is kept, 45 bases in frame from base 1. These data come from a study of shared clonotypes between healthy human individuals (dated by TCRdb to the early 2020s). In the study overall: A few men and a couple of women, aged 18 to 49 years, made up the cohort. For each donor, CD4 naive and CD4 memory were each run on three plates, CD8 naive on two plates, and CD8 memory on one plate. To estimate repertoire size and how much clonotype sharing occurs between individuals, the study deeply sequenced the blood TCR repertoires of several healthy adults. Different laboratories and diverse techniques were used to prepare libraries and sequence TCR repertoires, to increase sequencing depth and limit assay-specific biases. Per donor, leukapheresis produced somewhere between about 0.94 and 8.9 billion PBMCs. Results the study describes overall, beyond this receptor: Based on pairwise subsampling, the degree of clonotype sharing among donors was expected to be affected by sequencing depth. Even with the large sequencing depth, rarefaction of the sorted-subset datasets indicated that sequencing was incomplete. Compared with non-shared clonotypes, the clonotypes found in all four sorted-subset donors had higher generation probabilities. The small number of donors limited the genetic and exposure-history diversity represented. Larger estimated clonotype richness was generally found for naive subsets than for memory subsets. Across a few donors, approximately 5% of naive CD4, more than 3% of naive CD8, approximately 2.5% of memory CD4, and about 0.4% of memory CD8 clonotypes were shared. Only blood was sampled, and tissue TCR repertoires likely differ from those in blood.

Using the deep immunoSEQ assay, TCR CDR3 regions were amplified from genomic DNA by multiplex PCR. Extracted genomic DNA from each cell subset was spread evenly across all wells of several immunoSEQ 96-well plates, with each plate serving as a replicate. Each replicate PCR for sorted subsets received around 210 ng genomic DNA, equal to tens of thousands of T cell genomes. Purified libraries were quantified with a Qubit 3.0 fluorometer, sized on a Bioanalyzer 2100, and re-quantified with the KAPA Library Quantification kit. Every immunoSEQ 96-well plate was sequenced on a dedicated single-read 150-cycle Illumina NextSeq 550 flow cell. Turning to the authors' computational methods: Because only junctional sequences without quality scores were contained in the immunoSEQ output, filtering matching that applied to full-length reads could not be performed. Sequences were annotated with PyIR, a Python wrapper for IgBLAST v1.9, and V/J genes and CDR3 were assigned using IMGT germline references. Reads were removed for weak V/J assignments (E-value above 1e-6), missing CDR3, stop codons, out-of-frame junctions, or ambiguous translated residues. V3J clonotypes were defined as sequences sharing the same inferred V gene, J gene, and CDR3 amino acid sequence. The percentage overlap between two repertoires was calculated by dividing the number of shared unique clonotypes by the size of the smaller repertoire. Richness of each repertoire was evaluated using RTK rarefaction, the Chao1 estimator, and Recon v2.1 estimates of unobserved clonotypes. OLGA was used to compute generation probabilities for all TCRbeta clonotypes that the gDNA method yielded from a handful of donors. TCRdb provides this immuneACCESS table in a form limited to in-frame rearrangements. Some clones are lacking; in checked studies, under half of them reflect an unresolved V gene, and why the rest are absent is not known. The V and J calls and the clone size are those of that table, but D and trimming were determined from the DNA. The sample includes about 2.3 million clones, with 92% observed a single time. The top ten hold 0.37% of the sample.

Healthy HIV-negative adults with no recently reported acute infections or vaccinations were included as donors. Every donor was a Caucasian adult living in Nashville, Tennessee, USA. CD4+ T cells were enriched by magnetic negative selection; naive cells were then positively selected on CD45RA, and the negative fraction formed the memory subset. Blood was obtained by leukapheresis, after which PBMCs were separated by Ficoll-Histopaque density gradient centrifugation and cryopreserved in liquid nitrogen vapor phase. Analytical flow cytometry was used to check the purity and quantity of each magnetically sorted T cell population. Each sorted fraction had its genomic DNA isolated and then quantified by UV absorbance on a Nanodrop 2000c.

The chain links TRBV28 with TRBJ1-4; TRBD1 aligns with 8 central bases. This receptor was identified in a young man in good health. Some clones in this sample may be carry-over from other donors' samples. Sequencing was carried out using naive CD4+ T cells from PBMCs. The cell subset or site label, as the study defines it: CD45RA+ positively selected. The bases read TGTGCCAGCAGTCAATTGGGACAGGAGAATGAAAAACTGTTTTTT. It translates to CASSQLGQENEKLFF.